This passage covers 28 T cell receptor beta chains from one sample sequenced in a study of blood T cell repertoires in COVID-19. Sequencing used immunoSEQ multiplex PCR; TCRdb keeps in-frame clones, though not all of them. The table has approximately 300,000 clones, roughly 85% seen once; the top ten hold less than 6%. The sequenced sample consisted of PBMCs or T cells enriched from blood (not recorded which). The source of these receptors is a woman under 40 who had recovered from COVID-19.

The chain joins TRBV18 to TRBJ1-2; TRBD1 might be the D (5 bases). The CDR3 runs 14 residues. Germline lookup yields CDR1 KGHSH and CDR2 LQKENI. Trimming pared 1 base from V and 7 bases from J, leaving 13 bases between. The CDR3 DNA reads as TGTGCCAGCTCACCACAGGGGCCACCTCGTGGCTACACCTTC. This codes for CASSPQGPPRGYTF. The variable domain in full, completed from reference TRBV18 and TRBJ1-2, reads NAGVMQNPRHLVRRRGQEARLRCSPMKGHSHVYWYRQLPEEGLKFMVYLQKENIIDESGMPKERFSAEFPKEGPSILRIQQVVRGDSAAYFCASSPQGPPRGYTFGSGTRLTVV.

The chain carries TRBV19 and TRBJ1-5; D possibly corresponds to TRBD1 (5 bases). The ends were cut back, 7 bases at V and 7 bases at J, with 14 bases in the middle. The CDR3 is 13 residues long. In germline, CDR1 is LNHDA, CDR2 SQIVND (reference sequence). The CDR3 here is CASTPTVRQPQHF. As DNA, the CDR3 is TGTGCCAGTACGCCGACAGTAAGACAGCCCCAGCATTTT. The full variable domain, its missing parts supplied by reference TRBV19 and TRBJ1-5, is DGGITQSPKYLFRKEGQNVTLSCEQNLNHDAMYWYRQDPGQGLRLIYYSQIVNDFQKGDIAEGYSVSREKKESFPLTVTSAQKNPTAFYLCASTPTVRQPQHFGDGTRLSIL.

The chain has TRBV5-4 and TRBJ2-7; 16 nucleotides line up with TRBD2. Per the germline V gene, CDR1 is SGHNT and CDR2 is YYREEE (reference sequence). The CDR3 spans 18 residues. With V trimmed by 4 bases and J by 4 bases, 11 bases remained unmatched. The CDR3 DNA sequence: TGTGCCAGCAGCCCCGGGACTAGCGGGGGGGGGCCCTCTTACGAGCAGTACTTC. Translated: CASSPGTSGGGPSYEQYF.

As DNA, the CDR3 is TGTGCCAGCAGTGTCTCGGGTTTCGAAGAAAAACTGTTTTTT. It specifies CASSVSGFEEKLFF. The V and J genes are TRBV2 and TRBJ1-4; D is undetermined. Germline-derived CDR1 and CDR2 are SNHLY and FYNNEI. Between the trimmed V and J ends, which lost 4 bases and 8 bases, there was a span of 14 bases. The CDR3 loop spans 14 amino acids.

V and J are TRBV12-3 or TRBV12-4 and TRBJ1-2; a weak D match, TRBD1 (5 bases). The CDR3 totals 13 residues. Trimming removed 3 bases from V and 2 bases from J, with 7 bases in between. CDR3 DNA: TGTGCCAGCAGTTTTCAGGGCAACTATGGCTACACCTTC. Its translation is CASSFQGNYGYTF.

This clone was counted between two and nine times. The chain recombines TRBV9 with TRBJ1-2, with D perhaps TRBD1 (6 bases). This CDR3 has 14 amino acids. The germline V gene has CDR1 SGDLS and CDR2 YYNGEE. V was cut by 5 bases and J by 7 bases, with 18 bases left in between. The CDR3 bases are TGTGCCAGCAGAGGAAACGCAGGGGCAGGTGGCTACACCTTC. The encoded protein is CASRGNAGAGGYTF.

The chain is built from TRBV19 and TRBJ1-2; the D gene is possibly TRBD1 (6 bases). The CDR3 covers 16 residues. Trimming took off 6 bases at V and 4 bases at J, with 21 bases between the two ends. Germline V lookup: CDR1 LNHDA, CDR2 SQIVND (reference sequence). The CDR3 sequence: CASSTLPQGIIYGYTF. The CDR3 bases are TGTGCCAGTAGCACCCTCCCACAGGGAATCATCTATGGCTACACCTTC.

The CDR3 nucleotides read TGTGCCAGCAGTTTACCTGGGCCCGAAGCTTTCTTT. Protein sequence: CASSLPGPEAFF. The chain couples TRBV27 to TRBJ1-1; the D is unclear. V shed 2 bases and J shed 8 bases, with 9 bases lying between them. CDR3 length: 12 residues. CDR1 and CDR2 (germline): MNHEY, SMNVEV (reference sequence).

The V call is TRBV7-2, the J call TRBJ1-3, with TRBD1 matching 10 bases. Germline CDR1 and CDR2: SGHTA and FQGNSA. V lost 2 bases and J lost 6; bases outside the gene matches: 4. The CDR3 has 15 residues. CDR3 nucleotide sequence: TGTGCCAGCAGCTTACGGACAGGGGGGTTAAACACCATATATTTT. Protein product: CASSLRTGGLNTIYF. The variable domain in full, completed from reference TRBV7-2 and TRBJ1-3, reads GAGVSQSPSNKVTEKGKDVELRCDPISGHTALYWYRQSLGQGLEFLIYFQGNSAPDKSGLPSDRFSAERTGGSVSTLTIQRTQQEDSAVYLCASSLRTGGLNTIYFGEGSWLTVV.

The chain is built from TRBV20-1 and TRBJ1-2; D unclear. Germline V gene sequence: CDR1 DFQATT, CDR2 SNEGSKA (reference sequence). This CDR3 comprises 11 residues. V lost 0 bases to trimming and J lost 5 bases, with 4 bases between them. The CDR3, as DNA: TGCAGTGCTAGAGATGTATATGGCTACACCTTC. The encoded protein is CSARDVYGYTF.

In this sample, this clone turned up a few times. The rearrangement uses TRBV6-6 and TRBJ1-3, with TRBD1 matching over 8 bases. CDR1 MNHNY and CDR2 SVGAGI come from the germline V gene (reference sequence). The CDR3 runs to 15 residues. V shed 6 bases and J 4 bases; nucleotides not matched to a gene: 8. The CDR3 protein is CASRSSRDRGNTIYF. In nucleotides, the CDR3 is TGTGCCAGCAGATCATCCCGGGACAGGGGAAACACCATATATTTT.

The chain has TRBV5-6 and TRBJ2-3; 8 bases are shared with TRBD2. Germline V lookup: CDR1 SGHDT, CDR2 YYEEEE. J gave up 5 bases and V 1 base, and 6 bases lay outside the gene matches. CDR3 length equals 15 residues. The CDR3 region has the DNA TGTGCCAGCAGCTTGACGGGGGGGCCCCAAGATACGCAGTATTTT. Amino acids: CASSLTGGPQDTQYF.

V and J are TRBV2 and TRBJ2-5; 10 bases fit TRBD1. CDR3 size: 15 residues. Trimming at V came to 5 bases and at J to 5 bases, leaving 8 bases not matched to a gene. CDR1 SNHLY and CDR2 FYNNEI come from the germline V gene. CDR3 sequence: CASSPPGQGRETQYF. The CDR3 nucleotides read TGTGCCAGCAGTCCTCCGGGACAGGGGAGGGAGACCCAGTACTTC.

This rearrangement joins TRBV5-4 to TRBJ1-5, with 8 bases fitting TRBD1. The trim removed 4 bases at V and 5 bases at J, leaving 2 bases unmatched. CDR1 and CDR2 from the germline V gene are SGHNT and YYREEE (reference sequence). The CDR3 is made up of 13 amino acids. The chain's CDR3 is CASSVDRDQPQHF. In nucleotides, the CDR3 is TGTGCCAGCAGCGTGGACAGGGATCAGCCCCAGCATTTT.

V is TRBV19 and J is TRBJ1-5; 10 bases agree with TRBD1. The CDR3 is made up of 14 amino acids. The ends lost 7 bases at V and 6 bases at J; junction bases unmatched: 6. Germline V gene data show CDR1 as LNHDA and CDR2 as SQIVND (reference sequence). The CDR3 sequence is CASTRDRGVQPQHF. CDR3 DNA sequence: TGTGCCAGTACCCGGGACAGGGGCGTTCAGCCCCAGCATTTT.

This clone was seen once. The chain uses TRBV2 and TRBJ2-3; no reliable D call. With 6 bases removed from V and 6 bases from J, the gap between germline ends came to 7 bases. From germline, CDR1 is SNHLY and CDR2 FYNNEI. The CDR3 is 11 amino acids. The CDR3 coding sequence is TGTGCCAGCAGGACATGGGATACGCAGTATTTT. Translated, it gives CASRTWDTQYF.

CDR3 amino acids: CASSFSKGRFAEAFF. CDR3 nucleotides: TGTGCCAGCAGTTTTTCGAAGGGGCGTTTCGCTGAAGCTTTCTTT. The rearrangement links TRBV6-5 to TRBJ1-1, with D tentatively TRBD1 (5 bases). Trimming stripped 4 bases from V and 6 bases from J, with 18 bases between. Germline V gives CDR1 MNHEY, CDR2 SVGAGI. The CDR3 runs 15 residues.

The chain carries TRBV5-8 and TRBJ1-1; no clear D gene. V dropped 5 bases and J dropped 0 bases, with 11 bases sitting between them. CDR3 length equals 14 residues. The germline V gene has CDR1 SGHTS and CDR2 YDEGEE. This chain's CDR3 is CASRAAAVNTEAFF. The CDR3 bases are TGTGCCAGCAGGGCCGCGGCGGTGAACACTGAAGCTTTCTTT.

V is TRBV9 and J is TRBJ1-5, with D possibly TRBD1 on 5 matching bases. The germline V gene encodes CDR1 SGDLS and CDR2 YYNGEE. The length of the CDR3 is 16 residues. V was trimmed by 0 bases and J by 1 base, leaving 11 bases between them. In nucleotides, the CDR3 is TGTGCCAGCAGCGTAGGGCAGGGTGACAGCAATCAGCCCCAGCATTTT. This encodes CASSVGQGDSNQPQHF.

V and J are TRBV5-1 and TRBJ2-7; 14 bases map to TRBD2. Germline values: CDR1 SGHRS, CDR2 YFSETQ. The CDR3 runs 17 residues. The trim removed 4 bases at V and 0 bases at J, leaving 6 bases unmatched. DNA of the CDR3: TGCGCCAGCAGCACAGGACTAGCGGGGGGCTCCTCCTACGAGCAGTACTTC. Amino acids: CASSTGLAGGSSYEQYF. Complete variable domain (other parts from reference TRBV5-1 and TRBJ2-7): KAGVTQTPRYLIKTRGQQVTLSCSPISGHRSVSWYQQTPGQGLQFLFEYFSETQRNKGNFPGRFSGRQFSNSRSEMNVSTLELGDSALYLCASSTGLAGGSSYEQYFGPGTRLTVT.

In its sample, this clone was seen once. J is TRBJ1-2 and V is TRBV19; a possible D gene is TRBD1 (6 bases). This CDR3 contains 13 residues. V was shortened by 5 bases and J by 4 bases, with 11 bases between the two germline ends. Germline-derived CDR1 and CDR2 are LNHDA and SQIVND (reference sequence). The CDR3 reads CASSRTEGYGYTF. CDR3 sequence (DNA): TGTGCCAGTAGTCGGACAGAGGGCTATGGCTACACCTTC. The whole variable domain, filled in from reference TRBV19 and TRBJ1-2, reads DGGITQSPKYLFRKEGQNVTLSCEQNLNHDAMYWYRQDPGQGLRLIYYSQIVNDFQKGDIAEGYSVSREKKESFPLTVTSAQKNPTAFYLCASSRTEGYGYTFGSGTRLTVV.

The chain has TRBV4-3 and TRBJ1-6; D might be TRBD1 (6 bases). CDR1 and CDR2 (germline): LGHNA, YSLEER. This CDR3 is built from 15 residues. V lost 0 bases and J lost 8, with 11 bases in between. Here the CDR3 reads CASSQDRGWDSPLHF. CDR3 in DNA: TGCGCCAGCAGCCAAGACAGGGGTTGGGATTCACCCCTCCACTTT.

The CDR3 here is CASSYSKRRYGYTF. CDR3 coding DNA: TGTGCCAGCAGTTACTCGAAGCGACGCTATGGCTACACCTTC. The V and J genes are TRBV6-5 and TRBJ1-2; D gene ambiguous. CDR1 and CDR2 from the germline V gene are MNHEY and SVGAGI. The CDR3 length is 14 residues. V was cut by 0 bases and J by 4 bases, with 9 bases left in between.

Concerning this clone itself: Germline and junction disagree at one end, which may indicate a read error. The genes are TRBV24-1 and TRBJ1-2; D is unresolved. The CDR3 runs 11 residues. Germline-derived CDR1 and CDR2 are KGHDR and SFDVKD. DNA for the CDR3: TGTGCCACCAGTGAGATGACGGACGGGGACTTC. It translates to CATSEMTDGDF.

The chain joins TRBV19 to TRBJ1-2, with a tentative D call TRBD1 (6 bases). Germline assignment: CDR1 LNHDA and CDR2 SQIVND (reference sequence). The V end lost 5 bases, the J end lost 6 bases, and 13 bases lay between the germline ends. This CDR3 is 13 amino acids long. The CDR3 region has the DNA TGTGCCAGTAGTGCAAGTTACAGGGATGGCTACACCTTC. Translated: CASSASYRDGYTF.

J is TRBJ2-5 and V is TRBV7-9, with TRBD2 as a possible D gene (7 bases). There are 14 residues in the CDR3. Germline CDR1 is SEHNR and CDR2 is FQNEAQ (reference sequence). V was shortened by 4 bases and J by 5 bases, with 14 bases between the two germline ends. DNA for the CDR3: TGTGCCAGCAGCTCGGTTGGGGGGGCCGAGACCCAGTACTTC. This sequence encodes CASSSVGGAETQYF. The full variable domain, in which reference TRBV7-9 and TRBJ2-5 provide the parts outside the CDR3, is DTGVSQNPRHKITKRGQNVTFRCDPISEHNRLYWYRQTLGQGPEFLTYFQNEAQLEKSRLLSDRFSAERPKGSFSTLEIQRTEQGDSAMYLCASSSVGGAETQYFGPGTRLLVL.

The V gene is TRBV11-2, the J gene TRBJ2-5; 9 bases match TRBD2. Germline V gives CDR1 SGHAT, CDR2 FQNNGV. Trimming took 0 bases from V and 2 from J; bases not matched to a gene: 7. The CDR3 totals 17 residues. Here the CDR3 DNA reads TGTGCCAGCAGCTTAGAGTGGACTAGCGCTATTCAAGAGACCCAGTACTTC. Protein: CASSLEWTSAIQETQYF.

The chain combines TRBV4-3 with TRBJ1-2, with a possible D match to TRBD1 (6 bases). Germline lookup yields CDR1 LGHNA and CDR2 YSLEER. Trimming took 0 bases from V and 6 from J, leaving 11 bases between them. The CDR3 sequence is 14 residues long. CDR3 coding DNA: TGCGCCAGCAGCCAAGAAACAGGGACCGATGGCTACACCTTC. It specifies CASSQETGTDGYTF.